What follows is one T cell receptor (beta chain) and its context. The antigen is undetermined. The germline gene is not matched at one end of the junction; a read error may be the cause. The sample originates from a study of T cell responses to AZD1222 COVID-19 vaccine. The germline V gene has CDR1 PRHDT and CDR2 FYEKMQ (reference sequence). The CDR3 has 16 amino acids. Overall study results and limits: In a largely white British group with more females than males, clonal diversity was possibly underestimated. The study sampled repertoires only after the peak T cell response.

TCRdb keeps only in-frame clones here, not all; method: immunoSEQ multiplex PCR. Counted here are about 85,000 clones, 80% to 90% occurring once; the ten biggest clones make up around 7.7%. This receptor was taken from an adult in good health. The genes are TRBV13 and TRBJ1-5; no reliable D call. The specimen was peripheral blood, collected on day 0 of AZD1222 vaccination. This CDR3 reads CSSSWDYGMVNQPQHF. CDR3 sequence (DNA): TGTTCCAGCTCCTGGGATTATGGCATGGTTAATCAGCCCCAGCATTTT.